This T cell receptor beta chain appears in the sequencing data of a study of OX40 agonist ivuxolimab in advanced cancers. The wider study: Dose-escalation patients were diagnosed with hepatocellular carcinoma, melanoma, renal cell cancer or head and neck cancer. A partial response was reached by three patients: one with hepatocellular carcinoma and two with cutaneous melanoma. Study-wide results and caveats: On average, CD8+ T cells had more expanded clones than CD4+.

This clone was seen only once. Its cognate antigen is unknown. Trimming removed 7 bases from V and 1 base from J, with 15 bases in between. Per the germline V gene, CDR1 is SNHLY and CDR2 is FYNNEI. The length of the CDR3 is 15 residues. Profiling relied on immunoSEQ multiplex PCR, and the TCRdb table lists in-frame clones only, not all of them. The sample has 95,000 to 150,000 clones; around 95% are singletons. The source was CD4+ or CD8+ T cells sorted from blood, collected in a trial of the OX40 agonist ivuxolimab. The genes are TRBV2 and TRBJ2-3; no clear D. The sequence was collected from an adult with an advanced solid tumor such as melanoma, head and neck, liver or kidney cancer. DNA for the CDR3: TGTGCCAGCAACCCTCTAGGAATAGGCACAGATACGCAGTATTTT. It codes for CASNPLGIGTDTQYF.